These 19 T cell receptor beta chains were all obtained from the same sample, sequenced in a study of human versus mouse CDR3 diversity and MHC coevolution. Repertoires were generated with immunoSEQ multiplex PCR, while TCRdb's copy carries only in-frame clones and drops some. Among about 60,000 clones listed, around 94% were seen once. The sequencing sample was made of naive CD4+ T cells from blood. Described subset: CD45RO-negative CD62L-positive naive CD4 T cells. The receptors derive from a person between 55 and 69 years old in good health.

The chain joins TRBV6-5 to TRBJ2-7; a possible D gene is TRBD1 (5 bases). V lost 8 bases, J lost 9 bases, and 23 bases lay in between. CDR1 and CDR2 (germline): MNHEY, SVGAGI. This CDR3 has 14 residues. CDR3 loop: CASASGHRLNRQYF. The CDR3 DNA is TGTGCCAGCGCGTCCGGACATCGTCTCAATAGGCAGTACTTC.

The rearrangement uses TRBV5-6 and TRBJ2-2, with 9 bases matching TRBD2. This CDR3 has 15 amino acids. Germline V gives CDR1 SGHDT, CDR2 YYEEEE. The trim removed 5 bases at V and 5 bases at J, leaving 7 bases unmatched. The CDR3 loop is CASSLSGSYTGELFF. As DNA, the CDR3 is TGTGCCAGCAGTCTTAGCGGGAGTTATACCGGGGAGCTGTTTTTT.

The chain employs TRBV25-1 and TRBJ2-1; 7 bases fit TRBD1. V lost 5 bases, J lost 2 bases, and 3 bases stayed unmatched. This CDR3 is built from 14 residues. CDR1 is MGHDK, CDR2 SYGVNS, per germline. The CDR3, as DNA: TGTGCCAGCAGTATACAGGGGACCTACAATGAGCAGTTCTTC. Its protein is CASSIQGTYNEQFF.

V usage is TRBV12-5 and J usage is TRBJ2-5; D remains ambiguous. V lost 7 bases, J lost 5 bases, and 11 bases lay in between. The CDR3 is made up of 12 amino acids. In germline, CDR1 is LGHNT, CDR2 FRNRAP. The CDR3 coding sequence is TGTGCTAGTGTCGGGTTCGCGGAGACCCAGTACTTC. Translated, it gives CASVGFAETQYF.

The genes are TRBV11-1 and TRBJ2-7; 10 bases fit TRBD2. The trim removed 4 bases at V and 2 bases at J, leaving 5 bases unmatched. Germline lookup yields CDR1 SGHAT and CDR2 FQDESV (reference sequence). This CDR3 contains 15 residues. In DNA form, the CDR3 reads TGTGCCAGCAGCTCTGGACTAGCGGAAGCCTACGAGCAGTACTTC. Translating gives CASSSGLAEAYEQYF.

This clone was counted a single time. The chain uses TRBV10-1 and TRBJ2-1; TRBD2 is a possible D gene (6 bases). V was shortened by 4 bases and J by 5 bases, with 12 bases between the two germline ends. This CDR3 is built from 14 residues. The germline gives CDR1 WNHNN, CDR2 SYGVQD (reference sequence). In DNA form, the CDR3 reads TGCGCCAGCAGTGTGAGTAGCGGTAACAATGAGCAGTTCTTC. Translation: CASSVSSGNNEQFF.

About this clone: Other DNA sequences in the same sample also yield this CDR3. V gene TRBV5-1 combines with J gene TRBJ2-7; D is undetermined. From germline, CDR1 is SGHRS and CDR2 YFSETQ. V was cut by 0 bases and J by 2 bases, with 3 bases left in between. The CDR3 contains 12 residues. DNA for the CDR3: TGCGCCAGCAGCTTGGCTCCCTACGAGCAGTACTTC. Translating it yields CASSLAPYEQYF.

This chain connects TRBV6-1 to TRBJ1-2, with 8 positions matching TRBD1. Trimming took 3 bases from V and 4 from J; bases not matched to a gene: 7. This CDR3 contains 15 residues. Germline CDR1 reads MNHNS; CDR2 reads SASEGT. CDR3 region: CASSDPGTGVYGYTF. As DNA, the CDR3 is TGTGCCAGCAGTGACCCCGGGACAGGAGTCTATGGCTACACCTTC.

V is TRBV6-5 and J is TRBJ2-2; TRBD2 is a possible D gene (6 bases). This CDR3 region has 15 residues. Germline-derived CDR1 and CDR2 are MNHEY and SVGAGI. V gave up 6 bases and J gave up 1 base, with 12 bases separating them. This CDR3 is CASRPRDWNTGELFF. In DNA form, the CDR3 reads TGTGCCAGCAGACCCCGGGACTGGAACACCGGGGAGCTGTTTTTT.

This clone came up a few times. This chain connects TRBV10-3 to TRBJ1-4; the D is unclear. CDR1 is ENHRY, CDR2 SYGVKD, per germline. CDR3 length: 14 amino acids. V was pared by 4 bases and J by 5 bases, with 11 bases between. The CDR3 DNA is TGTGCCATCAGTGGTGCAGGAAAGAATGAAAAACTGTTTTTT. It specifies CAISGAGKNEKLFF.

This rearrangement joins TRBV7-2 to TRBJ2-1; TRBD2 matches 11 bases. The germline V gene has CDR1 SGHTA and CDR2 FQGNSA. The length of the CDR3 is 17 residues. The ends lost 4 bases at V and 0 bases at J; junction bases unmatched: 5. CDR3 nucleotide sequence: TGTGCCAGCAGCTACCGACTAGCGGGAATCTCCTACAATGAGCAGTTCTTC. It translates to CASSYRLAGISYNEQFF.

This chain joins TRBV11-2 and TRBJ2-3; 9 bases line up with TRBD1. This CDR3 has 16 residues. V was pared by 1 base and J by 4 bases, with 6 bases of the junction left unmatched. Germline V lookup: CDR1 SGHAT, CDR2 FQNNGV. DNA of the CDR3: TGTGCCAGCAGCTTAGCCCTGACAGGGGGTGCAGATACGCAGTATTTT. It specifies CASSLALTGGADTQYF.

The V call is TRBV5-8, the J call TRBJ2-7; D uncertain. Germline V lookup: CDR1 SGHTS, CDR2 YDEGEE. The V end was cut by 1 base, the J end by 0 bases, with 8 bases between. The CDR3 spans 14 residues. The CDR3 spells CASSLRRSSYEQYF. As DNA, the CDR3 is TGTGCCAGCAGCTTGCGACGGAGCTCCTACGAGCAGTACTTC. The whole variable domain, filled in from reference TRBV5-8 and TRBJ2-7, reads EAGVTQSPTHLIKTRGQQATLRCSPISGHTSVYWYQQALGLGLQFLLWYDEGEERNRGNFPPRFSGRQFPNYSSELNVNALELEDSALYLCASSLRRSSYEQYFGPGTRLTVT.

V and J are TRBV9 and TRBJ2-1; 8 bases match TRBD2. The V and J ends lost 0 bases and 5 bases, in that order; junction bases with no gene match: 4. Germline CDR1 and CDR2: SGDLS and YYNGEE. The CDR3 length is 15 residues. DNA of the CDR3: TGTGCCAGCAGCGTAGCGGGAGGGCCACACAATGAGCAGTTCTTC. Amino acid sequence: CASSVAGGPHNEQFF.

The chain employs TRBV5-1 and TRBJ2-7; possibly TRBD1 for D (6 bases). Germline CDR1 SGHRS, CDR2 YFSETQ. V was cut by 4 bases and J by 3 bases, with 17 bases left in between. The CDR3 runs 15 residues. Here the CDR3 reads CASSHTDSKDYEQYF. In DNA, the CDR3 is TGCGCCAGCAGCCACACGGACAGTAAGGACTACGAGCAGTACTTC.

The chain employs TRBV27 and TRBJ1-2; tentatively, D is TRBD1 (6 bases). The CDR3 runs 13 residues. Looked up from germline, CDR1 is MNHEY and CDR2 is SMNVEV (reference sequence). V was pared by 0 bases and J by 10 bases, with 12 bases between. CDR3 in DNA: TGTGCCAGCAGTTTATCTCAGGGGTTGGACTACACCTTC. This codes for CASSLSQGLDYTF.

This clone was picked up one time. V gene TRBV11-2 combines with J gene TRBJ2-7; 8 positions agree with TRBD1. This CDR3 is 14 amino acids long. CDR1 is SGHAT and CDR2 is FQNNGV in the germline V gene. Trimming removed 2 bases from V and 4 bases from J; junction bases left unmatched: 4. CDR3 nucleotide sequence: TGTGCCAGCAGCTTAAACAGGGGGGTTTACGAGCAGTACTTC. Its protein is CASSLNRGVYEQYF. The variable domain in full, completed from reference TRBV11-2 and TRBJ2-7, reads EAGVAQSPRYKIIEKRQSVAFWCNPISGHATLYWYQQILGQGPKLLIQFQNNGVVDDSQLPKDRFSAERLKGVDSTLKIQPAKLEDSAVYLCASSLNRGVYEQYFGPGTRLTVT.

The sample holds one count of this clone. This sequence joins TRBV14 and TRBJ2-3; TRBD2 is a possible D gene (5 bases). Germline V gives CDR1 SGHDN, CDR2 FVKESK. The CDR3 is 15 amino acids. V dropped 1 base and J dropped 4 bases, with 12 bases sitting between them. The CDR3 region has the DNA TGTGCCAGCAGCCAAGTGCGTCTAGCTGCAGATACGCAGTATTTT. Translated: CASSQVRLAADTQYF.

The genes are TRBV7-9 and TRBJ2-3, with TRBD1 as a possible D gene (5 bases). There are 15 residues in the CDR3. CDR1 and CDR2 from the germline V gene are SEHNR and FQNEAQ (reference sequence). Trimming removed 1 base from V and 1 base from J, with 9 bases in between. The CDR3 DNA sequence: TGTGCCAGCAGCTTAGTAACAGGAGGCACAGATACGCAGTATTTT. Translation: CASSLVTGGTDTQYF.